These 21 T cell receptor beta chains were all obtained from the same sample, sequenced in a study of cytomegalovirus exposure and HLA in healthy donors. In the PCR, 60 Vbeta and 13 Jbeta primers were used. Clones were read by immunoSEQ multiplex PCR, and TCRdb kept only the in-frame ones, dropping some. Here the sample spans some 150,000 clones, 60% to 85% being singletons. Sequencing was carried out using PBMCs. These receptors were collected from a man aged 18 to 29 in good health and CMV-seronegative.

J is TRBJ2-7 and V is TRBV21-1; the listed D gene, TRBD1, was not tested against the DNA. TRBV21-1 is a known pseudogene. The CDR3 sequence is 12 residues long. CDR3 loop: CASSKVVDISYF. The DNA for the CDR3 is TGTGCCAGCAGCAAAGTGGTCGACATTAGTTACTTC.

This chain links TRBV14 with TRBJ1-6; D is unclear. CDR1 and CDR2 (germline): SGHDN, FVKESK. The ends were cut back, 2 bases at V and 6 bases at J, with 14 bases in the middle. The CDR3 is 16 amino acids. This chain's CDR3 is CASSQLSGGPNSPLHF. The CDR3 region has the DNA TGTGCCAGCAGCCAACTGTCGGGAGGACCTAATTCACCCCTCCACTTT.

The rearrangement links TRBV11-2 to TRBJ2-7; D gene ambiguous. Per the germline V gene, CDR1 is SGHAT and CDR2 is FQNNGV. Trimming pared 0 bases from V and 0 bases from J, leaving 6 bases between. This CDR3 is 14 amino acids long. The CDR3 DNA sequence: TGTGCCAGCAGCTTAGATCCTAGCTCCTACGAGCAGTACTTC. It specifies CASSLDPSSYEQYF. Supplemented by reference TRBV11-2 and TRBJ2-7, the full variable domain reads EAGVAQSPRYKIIEKRQSVAFWCNPISGHATLYWYQQILGQGPKLLIQFQNNGVVDDSQLPKDRFSAERLKGVDSTLKIQPAKLEDSAVYLCASSLDPSSYEQYFGPGTRLTVT.

This chain uses TRBV13 with TRBJ1-1; D gene uncertain. The V end lost 5 bases, the J end lost 5 bases, and 18 bases lay between the germline ends. The CDR3 consists of 15 residues. Germline CDR1 is PRHDT and CDR2 is FYEKMQ (reference sequence). The CDR3 loop reads CASSQSWHSETEAFF. DNA for the CDR3: TGTGCCAGCAGCCAAAGTTGGCACTCGGAGACTGAAGCTTTCTTT.

The chain couples TRBV19 to TRBJ2-1, with 8 positions matching TRBD2. This CDR3 region has 21 residues. Trimming at V came to 0 bases and at J to 4 bases, leaving 20 bases not matched to a gene. Germline V CDR1 and CDR2: LNHDA, SQIVND (reference sequence). CDR3 nucleotide sequence: TGTGCCAGTAGTATAGATGGGAGCGGGAGAGTTAACTACCGGGTTTACAATGAGCAGTTCTTC. This sequence encodes CASSIDGSGRVNYRVYNEQFF.

This clone has only a few counts. The chain couples TRBV28 to TRBJ2-1; TRBD2 is a possible D gene (6 bases). CDR3 length: 14 residues. The V end lost 2 bases, the J end lost 10 bases, and 15 bases lay between the germline ends. Germline lookup yields CDR1 MDHEN and CDR2 SYDVKM. CDR3 in amino acids: CASSLGLARDEQFF. CDR3 nucleotides: TGTGCCAGCAGTTTAGGGCTAGCGAGGGACGAGCAGTTCTTC.

The CDR3 nucleotides read TGTGCCAGCAGCTTCGTCTCTAGGGGGCTCTCCTACGAGCAGTACTTC. The encoded protein is CASSFVSRGLSYEQYF. The J gene is TRBJ2-7, the V gene TRBV7-9; 7 bases align to TRBD1. The V segment lost 3 bases and the J segment 0 bases; nucleotides outside the gene matches: 8. From germline, CDR1 is SEHNR and CDR2 FQNEAQ (reference sequence). The CDR3 is 16 residues long.

This clone was seen a handful of times. The chain carries TRBV7-2 and TRBJ2-1, with 11 bases lining up with TRBD2. Germline loops: CDR1 SGHTA, CDR2 FQGNSA. This CDR3 is built from 14 residues. The V and J ends lost 4 bases and 4 bases, in that order; junction bases with no gene match: 0. The CDR3 sequence is CASSWTSGYNEQFF. The CDR3 DNA sequence: TGTGCCAGCAGCTGGACTAGCGGGTACAATGAGCAGTTCTTC.

This chain joins TRBV27 and TRBJ2-2, with TRBD2 matching 7 bases. The CDR3 is made up of 13 amino acids. CDR1 is MNHEY and CDR2 is SMNVEV in the germline V gene (reference sequence). The trim removed 7 bases at V and 6 bases at J, leaving 5 bases unmatched. In nucleotides, the CDR3 is TGTGCCAGCACCTCACGGGGGGCCGGGGAGCTGTTTTTT. Amino acid sequence: CASTSRGAGELFF.

This clone was detected only a few times. The chain employs TRBV5-6 and TRBJ1-1; D call uncertain. This CDR3 comprises 11 residues. The germline V and J ends were trimmed by 0 bases and 7 bases, with 4 bases remaining between them. CDR1 SGHDT and CDR2 YYEEEE come from the germline V gene. The CDR3 sequence is CASSLGGEAFF. The DNA for the CDR3 is TGTGCCAGCAGCTTGGGAGGTGAAGCTTTCTTT.

The chain couples TRBV11-2 to TRBJ1-2; no clear D gene. With 4 bases removed from V and 3 bases from J, the gap between germline ends came to 9 bases. CDR1 and CDR2 (germline): SGHAT, FQNNGV. This CDR3 comprises 13 residues. The CDR3 reads CASSSDGYYGYTF. The CDR3 DNA sequence: TGTGCCAGCAGCTCCGACGGGTACTATGGCTACACCTTC.

This chain connects TRBV9 to TRBJ1-6; D call uncertain. V shed 1 base and J shed 5 bases, with 7 bases lying between them. This CDR3 is 14 amino acids long. Per germline, CDR1 SGDLS and CDR2 YYNGEE. The CDR3 DNA reads TGTGCCAGCAGCGTAAGTGACAATAATTCACCCCTCCACTTT. Translated, it gives CASSVSDNNSPLHF.

The CDR3, as DNA: TGTGCCAGCAGCCCCGGACTAGCGGGGGGAAATAAACGCTTCCGAGAGACCCAGTACTTC. This translates into CASSPGLAGGNKRFRETQYF. V usage is TRBV4-2 and J usage is TRBJ2-5; TRBD2 matches at 14 bases. V shed 4 bases and J 4 bases; nucleotides not matched to a gene: 17. Germline assignment: CDR1 LGHNA and CDR2 YNFKEQ. This CDR3 region has 20 residues.

This clone was seen once. This sequence joins TRBV2 and TRBJ1-5; 8 bases fit TRBD1. This CDR3 is 16 amino acids long. V shed 1 base and J 4 bases; nucleotides not matched to a gene: 6. Germline V gives CDR1 SNHLY, CDR2 FYNNEI. The chain's CDR3 is CASSEDRTGKNQPQHF. CDR3 bases: TGTGCCAGCAGTGAAGATAGGACAGGGAAGAATCAGCCCCAGCATTTT. Filled out from reference TRBV2 and TRBJ1-5, the complete variable domain reads EPEVTQTPSHQVTQMGQEVILRCVPISNHLYFYWYRQILGQKVEFLVSFYNNEISEKSEIFDDQFSVERPDGSNFTLKIRSTKLEDSAMYFCASSEDRTGKNQPQHFGDGTRLSIL.

This chain connects TRBV2 to TRBJ2-5; D not resolved. Germline CDR1 reads SNHLY; CDR2 reads FYNNEI. The CDR3 has 15 residues. V lost 1 base, J lost 4 bases, and 13 bases lay in between. The CDR3 nucleotides are TGTGCCAGCAGTGAAGGGGCCCCCGCCGGAGAGACCCAGTACTTC. Its protein is CASSEGAPAGETQYF.

This sequence joins TRBV5-4 and TRBJ2-7; 7 bases are a match to TRBD1. This CDR3 region has 13 residues. From germline, CDR1 is SGHNT and CDR2 YYREEE (reference sequence). V was clipped by 4 bases and J by 4 bases; unmatched bases: 5. In DNA form, the CDR3 reads TGTGCCAGCAGCCTGACAGGGAATTACGAGCAGTACTTC. Residues: CASSLTGNYEQYF.

The V call is TRBV29-1, the J call TRBJ2-7; TRBD1 agrees at 11 bases. V shed 4 bases, J shed 6 bases, and the junction held 5 bases outside the gene matches. CDR3 length: 13 amino acids. Germline assignment: CDR1 SQVTM and CDR2 ANQGSEA. The CDR3 is CSVGRTGGSEQYF. For the CDR3, the DNA is TGCAGCGTTGGGAGGACAGGGGGCTCCGAGCAGTACTTC.

The chain employs TRBV19 and TRBJ2-1, with no clear D. This CDR3 comprises 12 residues. V lost 4 bases to trimming and J lost 4 bases, with 5 bases between them. Germline CDR1 LNHDA, CDR2 SQIVND (reference sequence). CDR3 amino acids: CASSSEYNEQFF. The CDR3 DNA reads as TGTGCCAGTAGTAGCGAATACAATGAGCAGTTCTTC.

The chain couples TRBV28 to TRBJ2-2; 9 bases fit TRBD1. V shed 6 bases and J 2 bases; nucleotides not matched to a gene: 4. The germline CDR1 and CDR2 sequences are MDHEN and SYDVKM. The CDR3 extends over 15 amino acids. CDR3 sequence reads: CASRWTGANTGELFF. For the CDR3, the DNA is TGTGCCAGCAGATGGACAGGGGCCAACACCGGGGAGCTGTTTTTT. The full variable domain, in which reference TRBV28 and TRBJ2-2 provide the parts outside the CDR3, is DVKVTQSSRYLVKRTGEKVFLECVQDMDHENMFWYRQDPGLGLRLIYFSYDVKMKEKGDIPEGYSVSREKKERFSLILESASTNQTSMYLCASRWTGANTGELFFGEGSRLTVL.

The gene calls are TRBV7-2 and TRBJ2-7, with 12 bases that match TRBD2. The CDR3 runs 15 residues. The J segment lost 4 bases and the V segment lost 2 bases, leaving 3 bases of the junction unmatched. Germline V gene lookup returns CDR1 SGHTA and CDR2 FQGNSA. The CDR3 protein is CASSLSSGREYEQYF. The DNA for the CDR3 is TGTGCCAGCAGCTTATCTAGCGGGAGGGAGTACGAGCAGTACTTC.

In this sample, this clone turned up a few times. The chain employs TRBV25-1 and TRBJ1-6; 10 nucleotides agree with TRBD1. Per germline, CDR1 MGHDK and CDR2 SYGVNS. This CDR3 has 13 residues. V was clipped by 6 bases and J by 7 bases; unmatched bases: 0. CDR3 DNA: TGTGCCAGCAGGGACAGGGGGAATTCACCCCTCCACTTT. Translating gives CASRDRGNSPLHF.